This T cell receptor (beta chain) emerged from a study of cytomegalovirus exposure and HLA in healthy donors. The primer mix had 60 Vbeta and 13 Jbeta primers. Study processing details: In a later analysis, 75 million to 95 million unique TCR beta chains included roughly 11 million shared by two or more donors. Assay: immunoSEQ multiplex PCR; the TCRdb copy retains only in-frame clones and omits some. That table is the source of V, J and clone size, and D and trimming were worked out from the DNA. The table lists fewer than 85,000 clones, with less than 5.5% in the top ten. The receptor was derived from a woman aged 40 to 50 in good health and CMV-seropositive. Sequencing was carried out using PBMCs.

The CDR3 DNA reads TGTGCCAGCAGCTCTAGCAGGATAGACACTGAAGCTTTCTTT. Translating it yields CASSSSRIDTEAFF. The gene calls are TRBV11-3 and TRBJ1-1, with D unclear. This CDR3 has 14 residues. The V gene lost 4 bases and the J gene lost 3 bases, with 12 bases spanning the gap. Germline CDR1 is SGHNT and CDR2 is YENEEA.